This passage covers 23 T cell receptor beta chains from one sample sequenced in a study of blood T cells in healthy people across ages. A second PCR, run for about 6 to 11 cycles, used a sample-barcoded 5' primer plus a J-beta primer mix. In TCRdb, the 5' RACE reads were re-called with MiXCR into one record per CDR3 protein. The data show about 760,000 distinct CDR3 sequences, with about 25% seen just once and 9.4% held by the top ten. These same data were also listed under a study on T cells of mothers and their children.

Sequencing used blood. These TCRs come from a boy aged 5-17 years in good health.

The rearrangement links TRBV7-8 to TRBJ2-5; D is perhaps TRBD2 (5 bases). Per germline, CDR1 SGHVS and CDR2 FQNEAQ. This CDR3 contains 14 residues. The V end was cut by 5 bases, the J end by 0 bases, with 10 bases between. CDR3 amino acids: CASSAQLDQETQYF. DNA for the CDR3: TGTGCCAGCAGCGCCCAACTAGACCAAGAGACCCAGTACTTC.

This chain links TRBV24-1 with TRBJ1-5; D not certain. Germline values: CDR1 KGHDR, CDR2 SFDVKD. The CDR3 totals 12 residues. V was clipped by 3 bases and J by 6 bases, with 5 bases between them. The CDR3 sequence: CATSDPGQPQHF. The CDR3 DNA reads TGTGCCACCAGTGATCCTGGTCAGCCCCAGCATTTT.

V is TRBV27 and J is TRBJ1-1; a possible D gene is TRBD1 (6 bases). V dropped 3 bases and J dropped 1 base, with 12 bases sitting between them. Germline CDR1 reads MNHEY; CDR2 reads SMNVEV (reference sequence). The CDR3 has 15 residues. The CDR3 region has the DNA TGTGCCAGCAGTTTTTGGGGGGGCAAGAACACTGAAGCTTTCTTT. The encoded protein is CASSFWGGKNTEAFF.

This chain joins TRBV5-6 and TRBJ2-5, with D possibly matching TRBD1 (6 bases). The J call may not be correct, given that the DNA end is closer to TRBJ2-1. Germline assignment: CDR1 SGHDT and CDR2 YYEEEE. This CDR3 has 14 amino acids. CDR3 nucleotide sequence: TGTGCCAGCAGCCCCTCCTGGGGGCTCAGTGAGCAGTTCTTC. As protein: CASSPSWGLSEQFF.

The chain recombines TRBV7-2 with TRBJ2-5; D is possibly TRBD1 (6 bases). The CDR3 runs 14 residues. The V gene lost 2 bases and the J gene lost 5 bases, with 12 bases spanning the gap. The germline CDR1 and CDR2 sequences are SGHTA and FQGNSA. The DNA of the CDR3 is TGTGCCAGCAGCTTAACAGGGAAGGGTGAGACCCAGTACTTC. Its protein is CASSLTGKGETQYF.

The chain joins TRBV12-3 or TRBV12-4 to TRBJ2-1, with D uncertain. The CDR3 runs to 16 residues. V was trimmed by 6 bases and J by 2 bases, leaving 17 bases between them. The CDR3 DNA reads TGTGCCAGCAGCGCTAATCTAGGATTGACCTACAATGAGCAGTTCTTC. Translating gives CASSANLGLTYNEQFF.

This chain uses TRBV10-3 with TRBJ2-3; D is undetermined. CDR3 size: 15 residues. Trimming removed 6 bases at V and 2 bases at J, with 15 bases between. Germline CDR1 and CDR2: ENHRY and SYGVKD. The CDR3: CAISPDLGITDTQYF. CDR3 in DNA: TGTGCCATCAGCCCCGACCTAGGGATCACAGATACGCAGTATTTT.

This clonotype has only a few counts. The V call is TRBV10-3, the J call TRBJ2-7, with a tentative D call TRBD1 (5 bases). Germline lookup yields CDR1 ENHRY and CDR2 SYGVKD. The germline V and J ends were trimmed by 3 bases and 6 bases, with 9 bases remaining between them. The CDR3 contains 12 residues. The CDR3 sequence is CAISDQGLEQYF. CDR3 DNA sequence: TGTGCCATCAGTGATCAGGGTCTCGAGCAGTACTTC.

This chain connects TRBV12-3 or TRBV12-4 to TRBJ2-1, with TRBD2 identical over 8 bases. J was trimmed by 6 bases and V by 3 bases; bases with no gene match: 4. The CDR3 covers 14 residues. In DNA, the CDR3 is TGTGCCAGCAGTTTTGTCGGGGGGGTCAATGAGCAGTTCTTC. It specifies CASSFVGGVNEQFF.

The chain carries TRBV28 and TRBJ2-7, with D possibly being TRBD2 (7 bases). Germline V lookup: CDR1 MDHEN, CDR2 SYDVKM. V was cut by 9 bases and J by 6 bases, with 18 bases left in between. This CDR3 comprises 13 residues. The CDR3 DNA is TGTGCCAGTCTGAGGGGGAGGGCCCGCGAGCAGTACTTC. Its translation: CASLRGRAREQYF.

This clonotype appeared a few times. The chain uses TRBV29-1 and TRBJ2-4, with 10 nucleotides matching TRBD1. The CDR3 is made up of 14 amino acids. V lost 4 bases and J lost 5; bases outside the gene matches: 5. Germline-derived CDR1 and CDR2 are SQVTM and ANQGSEA. For the CDR3, the DNA is TGCAGCGTTGGAAAGACAGGGGGCGAAAACATTCAGTACTTC. It codes for CSVGKTGGENIQYF. The entire variable domain, with the rest obtained from reference TRBV29-1 and TRBJ2-4, is as follows: SAVISQKPSRDICQRGTSLTIQCQVDSQVTMMFWYRQQPGQSLTLIATANQGSEATYESGFVIDKFPISRPNLTFSTLTVSNMSPEDSSIYLCSVGKTGGENIQYFGAGTRLSVL.

This clonotype was picked up a small number of times. The chain recombines TRBV20-1 with TRBJ2-1; the D gene is possibly TRBD1 (5 bases). The ends were cut back, 6 bases at V and 5 bases at J, with 20 bases in the middle. The CDR3 contains 15 residues. The germline gives CDR1 DFQATT, CDR2 SNEGSKA (reference sequence). The CDR3 nucleotides are TGCAGTGCCAGCCGTTGGGGCGCCGCGGACAATGAGCAGTTCTTC. The encoded protein is CSASRWGAADNEQFF.

This clonotype was counted a few times. The genes are TRBV29-1 and TRBJ2-1; D remains unclear. The V and J ends lost 1 base and 5 bases respectively, with 15 bases between them. The germline V gene has CDR1 SQVTM and CDR2 ANQGSEA. This CDR3 is built from 15 residues. CDR3 region: CSVEGAVRPDNEQFF. Here the CDR3 DNA reads TGCAGCGTTGAAGGGGCAGTTCGCCCCGACAATGAGCAGTTCTTC.

This clonotype came up a few times. The genes are TRBV29-1 and TRBJ2-1; the match to TRBD1 covers 8 bases. CDR1 and CDR2 (germline): SQVTM, ANQGSEA. This CDR3 is 15 amino acids long. V was clipped by 2 bases and J by 8 bases; unmatched bases: 11. CDR3 in DNA: TGCAGCGTTGAAATTCGAGACAGGGGTGGGCATGAGCAGTTCTTC. It is translated as CSVEIRDRGGHEQFF.

This clonotype was found a few times. The CDR3 here is CASSYPGGEQYF. CDR3 sequence (DNA): TGTGCCAGCAGTTACCCGGGAGGCGAGCAGTACTTC. This sequence joins TRBV6-6 and TRBJ2-7, with 7 bases matching TRBD2. This CDR3 has 12 amino acids. Trimming cost V 2 bases and J 6 bases; bases outside gene matches: 1. Germline CDR1 MNHNY, CDR2 SVGAGI (reference sequence).

Comments on this clonotype: The germline gene is not matched at one end of the junction; a read error may be the cause. The chain carries TRBV29-1 and TRBJ2-1, with a possible D match to TRBD1 (5 bases). CDR1 and CDR2 from the germline V gene are SQVTM and ANQGSEA. The length of the CDR3 is 14 residues. CDR3 residues: CSFDSSPSYNEQFF. DNA for the CDR3: TGCAGCTTTGACAGTTCTCCCTCCTACAATGAGCAGTTCTTC.

This clonotype was seen only once. CDR3: CASSPTGLLAGETQYF. The CDR3 coding sequence is TGTGCCAGCAGTCCCACCGGGTTACTAGCGGGAGAGACCCAGTACTTC. The chain joins TRBV12-3 or TRBV12-4 to TRBJ2-5, with 9 nucleotides matching TRBD2. The CDR3 is 16 amino acids. V shed 5 bases and J 4 bases; nucleotides not matched to a gene: 11.

This clonotype was observed a handful of times. The chain has TRBV6-6 and TRBJ2-1; a weak D match, TRBD1 (5 bases). The CDR3 has 16 amino acids. Germline V lookup: CDR1 MNHNY, CDR2 SVGAGI (reference sequence). V was pared by 6 bases and J by 4 bases, with 19 bases between. The CDR3 sequence: CASSPAQGFSYNEQFF. Here the CDR3 DNA reads TGTGCCAGCAGCCCAGCCCAGGGTTTCTCTTACAATGAGCAGTTCTTC.

The chain recombines TRBV7-9 with TRBJ2-7; maybe TRBD2 (7 bases). The DNA end lines up better with TRBJ2-5; the J call may be wrong. The germline gives CDR1 SEHNR, CDR2 FQNEAQ (reference sequence). The CDR3 has 16 amino acids. CDR3 loop: CASSLIDRSGVETQYF. The CDR3 bases are TGTGCCAGCAGCTTAATCGACAGGAGCGGGGTCGAGACCCAGTACTTC.

V is TRBV20-1 and J is TRBJ2-3; D is uncertain. CDR1 and CDR2 (germline): DFQATT, SNEGSKA (reference sequence). The V and J ends lost 2 bases and 4 bases respectively, with 7 bases between them. This CDR3 is built from 12 residues. CDR3 in amino acids: CSARMISDTQYF. CDR3 coding DNA: TGCAGTGCTAGAATGATCTCAGATACGCAGTATTTT.

V and J are TRBV4-1 and TRBJ2-1; perhaps D is TRBD1 or TRBD2 (5 bases each). Looked up from germline, CDR1 is MGHRA and CDR2 is YSYEKL. This CDR3 is built from 16 residues. The V and J ends lost 0 bases and 0 bases respectively, with 9 bases between them. CDR3 loop: CASSQDGGYSYNEQFF. CDR3 bases: TGCGCCAGCAGCCAAGATGGGGGATACTCCTACAATGAGCAGTTCTTC.

The J gene is TRBJ1-4, the V gene TRBV10-3, with D hard to call. Between the trimmed V and J ends, which lost 5 bases and 7 bases, there was a span of 11 bases. The length of the CDR3 is 13 residues. Germline loops: CDR1 ENHRY, CDR2 SYGVKD. CDR3 in amino acids: CAISLGLGEKLFF. CDR3 sequence (DNA): TGTGCCATCAGTCTGGGCCTAGGTGAAAAACTGTTTTTT.

The chain uses TRBV6-6 and TRBJ2-5; D gene uncertain. CDR3 length equals 13 residues. The germline CDR1 and CDR2 sequences are MNHNY and SVGAGI (reference sequence). Trimming cost V 1 base and J 5 bases, with 8 bases left between them. The CDR3 region has the DNA TGTGCCAGCAGTTACTGGGGTCTTGAGACCCAGTACTTC. Protein sequence: CASSYWGLETQYF.